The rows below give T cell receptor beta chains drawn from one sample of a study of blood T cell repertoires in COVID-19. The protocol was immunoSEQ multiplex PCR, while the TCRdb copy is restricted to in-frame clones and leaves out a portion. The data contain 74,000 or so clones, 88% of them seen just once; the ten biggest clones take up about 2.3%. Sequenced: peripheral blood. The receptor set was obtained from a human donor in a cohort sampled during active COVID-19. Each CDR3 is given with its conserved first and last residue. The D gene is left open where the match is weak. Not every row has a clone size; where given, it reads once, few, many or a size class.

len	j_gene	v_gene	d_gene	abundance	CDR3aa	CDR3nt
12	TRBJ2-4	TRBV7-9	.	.	CASSLYGNIQYF	TGTGCCAGCAGCTTATACGGAAACATTCAGTACTTC
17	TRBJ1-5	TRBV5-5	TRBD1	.	CASSLGQGHYSNQPQHF	TGTGCCAGCAGCTTGGGACAGGGTCATTATAGCAATCAGCCCCAGCATTTT
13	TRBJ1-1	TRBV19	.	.	CASSNQRGEEAFF	TGTGCCAGTAGTAACCAGCGGGGGGAAGAAGCTTTCTTT
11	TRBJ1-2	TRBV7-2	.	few	CASSHSLGYTF	TGTGCCAGCAGCCACAGTTTAGGCTACACCTTC
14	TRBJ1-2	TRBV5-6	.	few	CASSGRQSNYGYTF	TGTGCCAGCAGCGGGAGGCAGAGCAACTATGGCTACACCTTC
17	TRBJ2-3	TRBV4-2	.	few	CASSHLSGGDGADTQYF	TGTGCCAGCAGCCATCTTTCCGGGGGAGACGGGGCAGATACGCAGTATTTT
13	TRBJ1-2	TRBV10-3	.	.	CAISGGGLYGYTF	TGTGCCATCAGTGGGGGGGGACTATATGGCTACACCTTC
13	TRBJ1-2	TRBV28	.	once	CASSSTGLYGYTF	TGTGCCAGCAGTTCAACAGGGCTCTATGGCTACACCTTC
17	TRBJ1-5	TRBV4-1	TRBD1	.	CASSRGTGGGGNQPQHF	TGCGCCAGCAGCCGCGGGACAGGCGGGGGGGGCAATCAGCCCCAGCATTTT
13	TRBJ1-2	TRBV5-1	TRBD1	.	CASSLQGVDGYTF	TGCGCCAGCAGCTTACAGGGGGTGGATGGCTACACCTTC
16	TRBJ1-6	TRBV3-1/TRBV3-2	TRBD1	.	CASSLLKTGGESPLHF	TGTGCCAGCAGCCTACTCAAGACAGGGGGGGAATCACCCCTCCACTTT
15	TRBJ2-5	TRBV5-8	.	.	CASSLAQGLSETQYF	TGTGCCAGCAGCTTGGCCCAGGGACTTTCGGAGACCCAGTACTTC
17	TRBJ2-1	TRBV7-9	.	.	CASSSGGGSRAYNEQFF	TGTGCCAGCAGCTCCGGGGGCGGGAGTAGGGCCTACAATGAGCAGTTCTTC
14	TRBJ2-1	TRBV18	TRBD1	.	CASSPGTGIHEQFF	TGTGCCAGCTCACCCGGGACAGGGATCCATGAGCAGTTCTTC
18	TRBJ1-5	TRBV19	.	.	CASSPPVVEVYSNQPQHF	TGTGCCAGTAGTCCCCCCGTAGTGGAGGTGTATAGCAATCAGCCCCAGCATTTT
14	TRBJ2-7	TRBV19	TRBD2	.	CATRGREGTYEQYF	TGTGCCACCCGCGGACGGGAGGGCACCTACGAGCAGTACTTC
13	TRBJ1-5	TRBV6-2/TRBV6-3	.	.	CASSREVYQPQHF	TGTGCCAGCAGTCGCGAGGTGTATCAGCCCCAGCATTTT
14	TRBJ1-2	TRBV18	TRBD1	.	CASSSDRGGSSYTF	TGTGCCAGCTCATCAGACAGGGGCGGGTCGAGCTACACCTTC
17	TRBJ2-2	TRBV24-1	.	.	CATSDTGTQVNTGELFF	TGTGCCACCAGTGACACCGGGACACAGGTGAACACCGGGGAGCTGTTTTTT
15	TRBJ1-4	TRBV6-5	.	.	CASSCPPHLREKLFF	TGTGCCAGCAGTTGCCCACCCCATTTACGGGAAAAACTGTTTTTT
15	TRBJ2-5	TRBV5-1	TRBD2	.	CASSSTGTSVETQYF	TGCGCCAGCAGCTCGACCGGGACTAGCGTGGAGACCCAGTACTTC
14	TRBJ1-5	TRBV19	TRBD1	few	CASSMSGGGQPQHF	TGTGCCAGTAGTATGTCAGGGGGTGGGCAGCCCCAGCATTTT
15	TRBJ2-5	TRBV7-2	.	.	CASSSGMGRQETQYF	TGTGCCAGCAGTTCAGGGATGGGGCGACAAGAGACCCAGTACTTC
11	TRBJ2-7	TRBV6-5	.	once	CASSPRQAQYF	TGTGCCAGCAGTCCCCGACAGGCGCAGTACTTC
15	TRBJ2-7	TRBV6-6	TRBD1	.	CASSVRGQGTNEQYF	TGTGCCAGCAGTGTCAGGGGACAGGGTACCAACGAGCAGTACTTC
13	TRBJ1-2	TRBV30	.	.	CAWTPGIGYGYTF	TGTGCCTGGACCCCAGGGATCGGCTATGGCTACACCTTC
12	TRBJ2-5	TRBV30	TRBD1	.	CAWRRGLETQYF	TGTGCCTGGAGAAGGGGGCTGGAGACCCAGTACTTC
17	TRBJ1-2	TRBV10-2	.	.	CASSDPWTTLIGDGYTF	TGCGCCAGCAGTGACCCCTGGACAACCTTAATTGGCGATGGCTACACCTTC
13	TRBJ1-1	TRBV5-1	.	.	CASSLAWNTEAFF	TGCGCCAGCAGCTTGGCCTGGAACACTGAAGCTTTCTTT
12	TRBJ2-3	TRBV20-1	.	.	CSASPLGDTQYF	TGCAGTGCTAGTCCTCTCGGGGATACGCAGTATTTT
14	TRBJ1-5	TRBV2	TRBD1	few	CASSGQGDNQPQHF	TGTGCCAGCTCGGGACAGGGAGACAATCAGCCCCAGCATTTT
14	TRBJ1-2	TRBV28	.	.	CARRTAGGPGGYTF	TGTGCCCGCAGGACAGCGGGGGGGCCCGGGGGCTACACCTTC
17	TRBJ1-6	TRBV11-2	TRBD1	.	CASSRGQGSSYNSPLHF	TGTGCCAGCAGCCGCGGACAGGGGAGCTCCTATAATTCACCCCTCCACTTT
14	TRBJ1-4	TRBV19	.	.	CASKVRGDGEKLFF	TGTGCCAGTAAAGTACGGGGGGATGGTGAAAAACTGTTTTTT
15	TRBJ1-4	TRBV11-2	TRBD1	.	CASSLGTGPNEKLFF	TGTGCCAGCAGCTTAGGGACAGGGCCTAATGAAAAACTGTTTTTT
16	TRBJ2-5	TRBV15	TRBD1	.	CATSRDPTGVAETQYF	TGTGCCACCAGCAGAGATCCCACAGGGGTCGCAGAGACCCAGTACTTC
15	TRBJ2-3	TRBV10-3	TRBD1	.	CAIRTTGGYTDTQYF	TGTGCCATCAGGACAACAGGGGGCTACACAGATACGCAGTATTTT
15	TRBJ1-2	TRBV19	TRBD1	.	CASSTSTGAGYGYTF	TGTGCCAGTAGTACGTCGACAGGGGCGGGCTATGGCTACACCTTC
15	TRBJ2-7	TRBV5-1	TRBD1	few	CASSALGTGIDEQYF	TGCGCCAGCAGCGCCCTCGGGACAGGGATCGACGAGCAGTACTTC
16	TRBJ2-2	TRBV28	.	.	CASSPSQGLNTGELFF	TGTGCCAGCAGTCCTTCACAGGGATTGAACACCGGGGAGCTGTTTTTT
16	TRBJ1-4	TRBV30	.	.	CAWRTRGRATNEKLFF	TGTGCCTGGAGGACCAGGGGTCGGGCAACTAATGAAAAACTGTTTTTT
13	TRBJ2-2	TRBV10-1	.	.	CASGPGNTGELFF	TGCGCCAGCGGTCCGGGAAACACCGGGGAGCTGTTTTTT
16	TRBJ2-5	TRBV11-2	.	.	CASSRGLGNGQETQYF	TGTGCCAGCAGCAGGGGGTTAGGGAACGGCCAAGAGACCCAGTACTTC
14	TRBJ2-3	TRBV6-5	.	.	CASSFGVAPDTQYF	TGTGCCAGCAGTTTCGGGGTAGCCCCGGATACGCAGTATTTT
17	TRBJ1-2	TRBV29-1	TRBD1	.	CSVITGTGKVGNYGYTF	TGCAGCGTTATCACCGGGACAGGGAAGGTTGGTAACTATGGCTACACCTTC
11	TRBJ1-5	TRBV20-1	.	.	CSAPGGGSQHF	TGCAGTGCTCCTGGGGGGGGGAGCCAGCATTTT
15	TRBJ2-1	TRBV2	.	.	CASSGAQLGRNEQFF	TGTGCCAGCAGTGGGGCCCAACTCGGTCGCAATGAGCAGTTCTTC
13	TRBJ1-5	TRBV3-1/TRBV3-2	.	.	CASSQRENQPQHF	TGTGCCAGCAGCCAGAGGGAGAATCAGCCCCAGCATTTT
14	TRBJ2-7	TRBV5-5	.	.	CASSFTPQGYEQYF	TGTGCCAGCAGTTTCACGCCTCAGGGCTACGAGCAGTACTTC
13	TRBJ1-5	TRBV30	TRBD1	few	CAAGTGGNQPQHF	TGTGCCGCCGGGACAGGGGGCAATCAGCCCCAGCATTTT
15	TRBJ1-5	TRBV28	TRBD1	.	CASSLRDRAHQPQHF	TGTGCCAGCAGTTTAAGGGACAGGGCTCATCAGCCCCAGCATTTT
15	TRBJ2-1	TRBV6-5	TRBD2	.	CASSSGLAGVGEQFF	TGTGCCAGCAGTTCTGGACTAGCGGGAGTAGGAGAGCAGTTCTTC
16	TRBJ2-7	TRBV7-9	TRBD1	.	CASSRSDRGNSYEQYF	TGTGCCAGCAGCCGTTCCGACAGGGGGAACTCCTACGAGCAGTACTTC
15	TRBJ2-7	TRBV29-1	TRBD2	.	CSVNPGTSGSYEQYF	TGCAGCGTTAACCCCGGGACTAGCGGATCCTACGAGCAGTACTTC
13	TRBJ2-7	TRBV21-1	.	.	CASSVRQTYEQYF	TGTGCCAGCAGCGTGCGACAGACCTACGAGCAGTACTTC